These 20 T cell receptor beta chains were all obtained from the same sample, sequenced in a study of shared clonotypes between healthy human individuals. CD45RO-negative, CCR7-selected cells formed the naive CD8 fraction, which excluded terminally differentiated effector memory CD45RA+ cells. Data came from immunoSEQ multiplex PCR; TCRdb stores just in-frame clones and leaves some out. Of just over 2,000,000 clones listed, approximately 94% are singletons. The sample was naive CD8+ T cells sorted from blood. The receptor set was obtained from a man younger than 35 in good health.

Comments on this clone: Other DNA variants within this sample encode the same CDR3. The chain links TRBV7-9 to TRBJ1-1; D not certain. V was pared by 1 base and J by 3 bases, with 6 bases between. The CDR3 has 13 residues. Germline CDR1 reads SEHNR; CDR2 reads FQNEAQ (reference sequence). The CDR3 region is CASSLGSHTEAFF. The CDR3, as DNA: TGTGCCAGCAGCTTAGGTTCTCACACTGAAGCTTTCTTT.

J is TRBJ2-2 and V is TRBV19, with 13 bases lining up with TRBD2. The CDR3 totals 15 residues. Germline trimming cut 5 bases from V and 7 bases from J; bases unmatched to any gene: 4. Germline lookup yields CDR1 LNHDA and CDR2 SQIVND (reference sequence). The CDR3 spells CASSSGTSGNGELFF. For the CDR3, the DNA is TGTGCCAGTAGTTCCGGGACTAGCGGGAACGGGGAGCTGTTTTTT.

V and J are TRBV6-1 and TRBJ2-2; D may be TRBD1 (6 bases). Trimming took off 6 bases at V and 1 base at J, with 12 bases between the two ends. Germline V gene sequence: CDR1 MNHNS, CDR2 SASEGT. The length of the CDR3 is 15 residues. CDR3 bases: TGTGCCAGCAGCGACGACAGGAGGAACACCGGGGAGCTGTTTTTT. Protein product: CASSDDRRNTGELFF.

The gene calls are TRBV2 and TRBJ2-3; D gene uncertain. Trimming shortened V by 1 base and J by 6 bases, and 11 bases separated the two germline ends. The CDR3 is 14 amino acids. CDR1 is SNHLY and CDR2 is FYNNEI in the germline V gene. CDR3 nucleotide sequence: TGTGCCAGCAGTGAAGAGCCGGCTAAGGATACGCAGTATTTT. Protein: CASSEEPAKDTQYF.

The chain employs TRBV6-6 and TRBJ1-2; no clear D. This CDR3 comprises 16 residues. Germline-derived CDR1 and CDR2 are MNHNY and SVGAGI (reference sequence). V was trimmed by 3 bases and J by 5 bases, leaving 19 bases between them. CDR3 region: CASSYSAATIKYGYTF. The CDR3 DNA is TGTGCCAGCAGTTATTCGGCGGCCACTATTAAATATGGCTACACCTTC.

In DNA form, the CDR3 reads TGTGCCAGCAGCGGAACCCACAGGGGGCTGGACTATGGCTACACCTTC. This gives the protein CASSGTHRGLDYGYTF. V and J are TRBV7-8 and TRBJ1-2, with 9 bases lining up with TRBD1. The CDR3 has 16 residues. The germline CDR1 and CDR2 sequences are SGHVS and FQNEAQ. Trimming removed 5 bases from V and 3 bases from J; junction bases left unmatched: 10.

The rearrangement joins TRBV21-1 to TRBJ1-6. TRBV21-1 is reported as a pseudogene. This CDR3 is built from 17 residues. This CDR3 reads CASMPKVGNSGNSPLHF. CDR3 bases: TGTGCCAGCATGCCTAAGGTCGGGAACAGCGGGAATTCACCCCTCCACTTT.

The gene calls are TRBV2 and TRBJ2-3; D is uncertain. The V gene lost 10 bases and the J gene lost 2 bases, with 10 bases spanning the gap. This CDR3 has 12 residues. CDR1 SNHLY and CDR2 FYNNEI come from the germline V gene. The CDR3, as DNA: TGTGCCAACAACCTATACACAGATACGCAGTATTTT. This gives the protein CANNLYTDTQYF.

With respect to this clone: The sample has other DNA sequences that encode this CDR3 too. The chain recombines TRBV19 with TRBJ2-7; no clear D gene. Germline CDR1 LNHDA, CDR2 SQIVND (reference sequence). Trimming shortened V by 6 bases and J by 3 bases, and 15 bases separated the two germline ends. The CDR3 spans 14 residues. The CDR3 sequence is CASSPGTVGYEQYF. Written as DNA, the CDR3 is TGTGCCAGTAGCCCTGGAACGGTTGGCTACGAGCAGTACTTC.

A single count supports this clone. This chain uses TRBV2 with TRBJ1-5; D is undetermined. The CDR3 is made up of 14 amino acids. Germline values: CDR1 SNHLY, CDR2 FYNNEI. The ends were cut back, 2 bases at V and 3 bases at J, with 8 bases in the middle. CDR3 bases: TGTGCCAGCAGTGAAATCCTGTCCAATCAGCCCCAGCATTTT. Translation: CASSEILSNQPQHF. Together with reference TRBV2 and TRBJ1-5, the CDR3 gives the full variable domain: EPEVTQTPSHQVTQMGQEVILRCVPISNHLYFYWYRQILGQKVEFLVSFYNNEISEKSEIFDDQFSVERPDGSNFTLKIRSTKLEDSAMYFCASSEILSNQPQHFGDGTRLSIL.

CDR3: CASSSTPEGAYEQYF. The DNA of the CDR3 is TGTGCCAGCAGCTCCACCCCGGAAGGCGCCTACGAGCAGTACTTC. The V gene is TRBV7-9, the J gene TRBJ2-7; D is ambiguous. This CDR3 spans 15 amino acids. Per germline, CDR1 SEHNR and CDR2 FQNEAQ (reference sequence). With 4 bases removed from V and 2 bases from J, the gap between germline ends came to 15 bases.

The rearrangement joins TRBV5-1 to TRBJ1-1; TRBD1 matches at 7 bases. The CDR3 has 15 amino acids. Per the germline V gene, CDR1 is SGHRS and CDR2 is YFSETQ. The J segment lost 3 bases and the V segment lost 4 bases, leaving 9 bases of the junction unmatched. In nucleotides, the CDR3 is TGCGCCAGCAGCAACGACAGGGCGAAGGACACTGAAGCTTTCTTT. Translated: CASSNDRAKDTEAFF.

The gene calls are TRBV14 and TRBJ2-3, with D uncertain. Per the germline V gene, CDR1 is SGHDN and CDR2 is FVKESK. The CDR3 runs 17 residues. Deletions cut 0 bases from V and 0 bases from J, with 13 bases between. The CDR3 DNA reads TGTGCCAGCAGCCAAGATTTCCTGGACGGGAGCACAGATACGCAGTATTTT. It is translated as CASSQDFLDGSTDTQYF.

This chain links TRBV28 with TRBJ1-2, with D unclear. V was clipped by 1 base and J by 2 bases, with 8 bases between them. In germline, CDR1 is MDHEN, CDR2 SYDVKM. This CDR3 contains 14 residues. CDR3 coding DNA: TGTGCCAGCAGTTTATCTGCGAAAAACTATGGCTACACCTTC. Amino acid sequence: CASSLSAKNYGYTF.

This clone was counted a single time. This chain connects TRBV29-1 to TRBJ2-7, with D tentatively TRBD1 (5 bases). V was pared by 1 base and J by 6 bases, with 13 bases between. From germline, CDR1 is SQVTM and CDR2 ANQGSEA. CDR3 length: 13 amino acids. The CDR3 region has the DNA TGCAGCGTTGAAGTTACCAGGGCTGGCGAGCAGTACTTC. Translation: CSVEVTRAGEQYF.

This chain links TRBV7-6 with TRBJ2-6, with 9 bases matching TRBD1. Trimming took 5 bases from V and 0 from J; bases not matched to a gene: 11. CDR1 SGHVS and CDR2 FNYEAQ come from the germline V gene. This CDR3 contains 19 residues. CDR3 sequence: CASSPTGTGPFSGANVLTF. As DNA, the CDR3 is TGTGCCAGCAGCCCGACCGGGACAGGGCCTTTCTCTGGGGCCAACGTCCTGACTTTC.

The chain recombines TRBV4-3 with TRBJ2-7; D gene uncertain. The germline CDR1 and CDR2 sequences are LGHNA and YSLEER. The CDR3 has 15 amino acids. Trimming stripped 0 bases from V and 3 bases from J, with 12 bases between. CDR3 nucleotide sequence: TGCGCCAGCAGCCAAGATTGGCCAGTTAACTACGAGCAGTACTTC. Its protein product is CASSQDWPVNYEQYF.

This rearrangement joins TRBV7-2 to TRBJ2-3, with D possibly being TRBD1 or TRBD2 (5 bases each). The V gene lost 3 bases and the J gene lost 5 bases, with 9 bases spanning the gap. Germline CDR1 is SGHTA and CDR2 is FQGNSA. The CDR3 consists of 13 residues. The CDR3 coding sequence is TGTGCCAGCAGCTTTGGGACCTTAGATACGCAGTATTTT. Translation gives CASSFGTLDTQYF.

This sequence joins TRBV11-2 and TRBJ2-5; no clear D gene. The germline gives CDR1 SGHAT, CDR2 FQNNGV. The V end lost 2 bases, the J end lost 1 base, and 14 bases lay between the germline ends. This CDR3 contains 16 residues. The CDR3 loop reads CASSLIPQSRQETQYF. Here the CDR3 DNA reads TGTGCCAGCAGCTTAATCCCCCAATCCCGCCAAGAGACCCAGTACTTC.

This sequence joins TRBV7-8 and TRBJ1-1; D unresolved. Per the germline V gene, CDR1 is SGHVS and CDR2 is FQNEAQ. Trimming cost V 4 bases and J 4 bases, with 16 bases left between them. The CDR3 runs to 15 residues. The CDR3 bases are TGTGCCAGCAGCTCGGGAGGTGGCCCGAGCACTGAAGCTTTCTTT. Amino acid sequence: CASSSGGGPSTEAFF.